This record covers a single T cell receptor (beta chain). These data come from a study of control samples from healthy donors and cancer patients. Produced via immunoSEQ multiplex PCR; TCRdb's table is partial and in-frame only. The sample lists more than 45,000 clones; approximately 90% were seen once. The CDR3 sequence is 15 residues long. Trimming removed 3 bases at V and 4 bases at J, with 13 bases between. CDR1 SGDLS and CDR2 YYNGEE come from the germline V gene. V and J are TRBV9 and TRBJ2-2; possible D gene TRBD1, 6 bases. Sequences were obtained from PBMCs. This TCR was sampled from a young man with colorectal cancer. Written as DNA, the CDR3 is TGTGCCAGCAGCGAACGGACAGCTCCCACCGGGGAGCTGTTTTTT. As protein: CASSERTAPTGELFF.